This T cell receptor beta chain originates from a study of CD8 T cells in Susac syndrome (dated by TCRdb to the late 2010s). Looking at the study overall: The study used repertoire sequencing to test whether antigen drove CD8+ T cell activation and differentiation in Susac syndrome. CD8+ T cell repertoire clonality was compared between more than 9 healthy donors, approximately 14 Susac syndrome patients and roughly 15 multiple sclerosis patients. The research as a whole found: The study acknowledged that relatively few individuals were included in the TCR sequencing and HLA analysis.

Peripheral blood CD8+ and CD4+ T cells from healthy donors, Susac syndrome patients and multiple sclerosis patients were profiled using high-throughput TCR beta sequencing. Treatment-naive patients with stable or active relapsing-remitting disease fulfilling revised McDonald criteria were used as multiple sclerosis controls. CD8+ TEMRA cells were enriched by FACS, while bulk CD8+ and CD4+ T cells were purified by magnetic negative isolation. Blood was drawn into EDTA tubes, processed within 24 hours, and PBMCs were isolated by density gradient centrifugation. PBMCs intended for TCR sequencing were cryopreserved in liquid nitrogen and thawed later in a water bath at 37 degrees C. A purity of at least 90% was achieved for sorted or isolated CD4+, CD8+ and CD8+ TEMRA cells. RNA was extracted using the RNeasy kit, and about 0.45 to 1 microgram was reverse transcribed with random hexamers. The immunoSEQ multiplex PCR assay, covering 54 Vbeta and 13 Jbeta segments, was used to amplify TCR beta CDR3 regions. PCR amplification bias was corrected by using a synthetic template baseline for primer optimization and computational correction. Under the source paper's analysis protocol: Reads were annotated to V, D and J genes per IMGT and analyzed with immunoSEQ Analyzer, keeping only productive sequences. Clonality was calculated as one minus the Shannon entropy normalized by log2 of the number of productive unique sequences. For each patient and control, public and private clones were evaluated within the 100 most prevalent clones. A clone was defined as Susac-specific if it was absent from the healthy and MS cohorts, from approximately 980 published viral clones and from other ImmuneACCESS disease sequences. TCRdb handled the public reads itself, with Q25 trimming in fastp and clone calling in MiXCR, and kept productive beta chains. Rows matching on CDR3 protein sequence are summarized as one entry with the most common DNA and genes. TCRdb, rather than the study authors, made the V and J calls. The sample table contains about 440,000 distinct CDR3 sequences; only one count was recorded for roughly 85% of them. Roughly 0.1% of the sample is taken by the ten largest.

Regarding this clonotype: The antigen it recognizes is unknown. Base qualities are missing; no much larger clone stands one base away.

Counted from cysteine to phenylalanine, this CDR3 has 15 amino acids. The sequence is cut down to CDR3 DNA, 45 bases in frame from base 1. CDR1 and CDR2 are drawn from the germline V gene (reference sequence): GTSNPN, SVGIG. V is cut by 0 bases and J by 5 bases, and the space between the germline ends is 16 bases. The TCR comes from a human donor with multiple sclerosis. Rearrangement joined TRBV30 to TRBJ2-5; a tentative D call is TRBD1 (5 bases match). Sequenced material: CD8+ T cells from PBMCs. The CDR3 here reads CAWSVKGRYFETQYF. The nucleotide sequence reads TGTGCCTGGAGTGTAAAGGGGCGGTATTTCGAGACCCAGTACTTC.